One and the same sample provided the 13 T cell receptor beta chains below, sequenced in a study of blood T cell repertoires in COVID-19 (TCRdb year 2020). Preparation of the library involved the immunoSEQ multiplex PCR assay. The clones in this table, taken by TCRdb from immuneACCESS, are in-frame only. Not every clone is retained; where verified, under half of the shortfall comes from an unresolved V gene, and the cause of the rest is unknown. This sample is represented by 30,000 to 40,000 clones; about 90% of them were singletons. The ten largest clonotypes hold about 9.8% of the sample. Sequencing was performed on peripheral blood. The receptors here all came from a human donor in a cohort sampled during active COVID-19.

This chain joins TRBV7-2 and TRBJ1-1; no firm D call. The germline V and J ends were trimmed by 1 base and 0 bases, with 3 bases remaining between them. CDR1 and CDR2 from the germline V gene are SGHTA and FQGNSA. The CDR3 spans 13 residues. Written as DNA, the CDR3 is TGTGCCAGCAGCTTAGTTATGAACACTGAAGCTTTCTTT. Encoded protein: CASSLVMNTEAFF.

This rearrangement joins TRBV2 to TRBJ2-7; weak D call: TRBD1 (6 bases). The length of the CDR3 is 13 residues. Trimming cost V 4 bases and J 3 bases, with 10 bases left between them. CDR1 is SNHLY, CDR2 FYNNEI, per germline. CDR3 protein: CASSVGGVYEQYF. CDR3 nucleotides: TGTGCCAGCAGTGTAGGGGGTGTCTACGAGCAGTACTTC.

In this sample, this clone turned up a few times. The V call is TRBV9, the J call TRBJ2-7, with a possible D match to TRBD1 (5 bases). Germline values: CDR1 SGDLS, CDR2 YYNGEE. The V gene lost 4 bases and the J gene lost 2 bases, with 16 bases spanning the gap. This CDR3 spans 15 amino acids. The CDR3 spells CASSPQGGSPYEQYF. In DNA, the CDR3 is TGTGCCAGCAGCCCCCAGGGTGGCTCCCCCTACGAGCAGTACTTC.

The V call is TRBV29-1, the J call TRBJ2-7; no clear D gene. The CDR3 consists of 12 residues. Per the germline V gene, CDR1 is SQVTM and CDR2 is ANQGSEA. V lost 2 bases, J lost 0 bases, and 5 bases lay in between. Written as DNA, the CDR3 is TGCAGCGTTGAATCCAGCTCCTACGAGCAGTACTTC. Encoded protein: CSVESSSYEQYF.

This clone appeared a single time. The J gene is TRBJ1-2, the V gene TRBV30; the D gene is possibly TRBD1 (6 bases). The CDR3 is 13 amino acids. CDR1 and CDR2 from the germline V gene are GTSNPN and SVGIG (reference sequence). Trimming took off 7 bases at V and 1 base at J, with 13 bases between the two ends. CDR3 protein: CAFGQSSNYGYTF. The CDR3 DNA follows: TGTGCCTTCGGACAGTCGAGTAACTATGGCTACACCTTC.

The sample holds one count of this clone. The V and J genes are TRBV14 and TRBJ1-3, with D unresolved. Germline-derived CDR1 and CDR2 are SGHDN and FVKESK. This CDR3 spans 14 amino acids. V was shortened by 1 base and J by 4 bases, with 8 bases between the two germline ends. CDR3 in amino acids: CASSQGDPGNTIYF. CDR3 sequence (DNA): TGTGCCAGCAGCCAAGGAGATCCCGGAAACACCATATATTTT.

The rearrangement uses TRBV3-1 (or the pseudogene TRBV3-2) and TRBJ2-3; D call uncertain. The CDR3 sequence is 12 residues long. The germline gives CDR1 LGHDT, CDR2 YNNKEL (reference sequence). V was cut by 7 bases and J by 1 base, with 6 bases left in between. CDR3 coding DNA: TGTGCCAGCACCCGAGGCACAGATACGCAGTATTTT. This sequence encodes CASTRGTDTQYF.

The J gene is TRBJ2-5, the V gene TRBV2; 10 bases match TRBD1. V trimming: 6 bases; J trimming: 1 base; junction bases outside the gene matches: 5. Germline V gives CDR1 SNHLY, CDR2 FYNNEI. CDR3 size: 15 residues. Here the CDR3 DNA reads TGTGCCAGCAGCGGGACAGGGGCTATCCAAGAGACCCAGTACTTC. Its translation: CASSGTGAIQETQYF.

The chain couples TRBV6-4 to TRBJ2-2; 8 bases fit TRBD2. The CDR3 covers 15 residues. CDR1 and CDR2 from the germline V gene are MRHNA and SNTAGT. Losses at the gene ends were 6 bases for V and 3 bases for J; bases not matched to a gene: 6. This CDR3 is CASSFSGSYTGELFF. CDR3 nucleotides: TGTGCCAGCAGCTTCAGCGGGAGTTACACCGGGGAGCTGTTTTTT.

This clone was seen a few times. The gene calls are TRBV29-1 and TRBJ2-7; 9 nucleotides agree with TRBD1. Trimming took 3 bases from V and 3 from J; bases not matched to a gene: 6. Germline values: CDR1 SQVTM, CDR2 ANQGSEA. This CDR3 has 14 amino acids. The CDR3 loop is CSVDTGTGSYEQYF. The CDR3 region has the DNA TGCAGCGTTGATACCGGGACAGGGAGCTACGAGCAGTACTTC.

The rearrangement joins TRBV5-1 to TRBJ1-1, with D possibly matching TRBD1 (5 bases). Trimming removed 0 bases from V and 6 bases from J, with 9 bases in between. Germline V gives CDR1 SGHRS, CDR2 YFSETQ. The length of the CDR3 is 13 residues. CDR3 DNA sequence: TGCGCCAGCAGCTTGGTATCAGGGTCTGAAGCTTTCTTT. Its protein product is CASSLVSGSEAFF.

The chain couples TRBV18 to TRBJ1-2; tentative D call: TRBD1 (5 bases). Trimming took off 6 bases at V and 2 bases at J, with 10 bases between the two ends. The CDR3 runs 13 residues. The germline V gene has CDR1 KGHSH and CDR2 LQKENI. In DNA, the CDR3 is TGTGCCAGCTCGGGGGGGAGAAACTATGGCTACACCTTC. It encodes CASSGGRNYGYTF.

With respect to this clone: Different DNA sequences within this sample yield the same CDR3. This chain links TRBV9 with TRBJ2-5; TRBD2 agrees at 7 bases. CDR1 SGDLS and CDR2 YYNGEE come from the germline V gene. With V trimmed by 0 bases and J by 4 bases, 3 bases remained unmatched. The CDR3 is 14 residues long. CDR3 loop: CASSVGLAGETQYF. The DNA of the CDR3 is TGTGCCAGCAGCGTAGGACTAGCTGGAGAGACCCAGTACTTC. Supplemented by reference TRBV9 and TRBJ2-5, the full variable domain reads DSGVTQTPKHLITATGQRVTLRCSPRSGDLSVYWYQQSLDQGLQFLIQYYNGEERAKGNILERFSAQQFPDLHSELNLSSLELGDSALYFCASSVGLAGETQYFGPGTRLLVL.